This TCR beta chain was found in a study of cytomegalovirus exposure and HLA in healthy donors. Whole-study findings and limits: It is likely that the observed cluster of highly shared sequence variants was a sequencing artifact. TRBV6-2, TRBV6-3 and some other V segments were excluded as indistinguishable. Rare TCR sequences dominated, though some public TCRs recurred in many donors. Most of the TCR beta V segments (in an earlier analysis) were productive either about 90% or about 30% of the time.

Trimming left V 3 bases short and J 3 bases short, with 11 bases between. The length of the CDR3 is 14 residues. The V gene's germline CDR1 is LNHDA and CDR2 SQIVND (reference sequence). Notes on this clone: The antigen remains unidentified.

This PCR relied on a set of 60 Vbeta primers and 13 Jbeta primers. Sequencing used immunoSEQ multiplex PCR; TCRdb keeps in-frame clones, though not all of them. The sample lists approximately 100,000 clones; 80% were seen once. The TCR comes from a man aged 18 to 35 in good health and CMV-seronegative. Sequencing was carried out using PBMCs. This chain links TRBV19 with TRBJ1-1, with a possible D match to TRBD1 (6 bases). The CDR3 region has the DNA TGTGCCAGTAGTATGGACAGCGTCTACACTGAAGCTTTCTTT. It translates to CASSMDSVYTEAFF.